These T cell receptor beta chains were read from a single sample in a study of T cell changes during pregnancy in multiple sclerosis. The assay was immunoSEQ multiplex PCR, and TCRdb's table has in-frame clones only and misses some. The table shows around 100,000 clones, with approximately 89% occurring only once. The source material was peripheral blood, sampled after pregnancy. The receptors were gathered from a female donor with multiple sclerosis, enrolled in a pregnancy study. CDR3s include the opening cysteine and the closing phenylalanine or tryptophan. The D gene is left open where the match is weak. Where a row states a size, it is once, few, many or the class of an expanded clone; other rows omit it.

abundance	v_gene	j_gene	d_gene	CDR3aa	CDR3nt
.	TRBV10-3	TRBJ1-1	TRBD1	CAISRDSETEAFF	TGTGCCATCAGTCGGGACAGCGAAACTGAAGCTTTCTTT
.	TRBV7-3	TRBJ2-2	TRBD1	CASSQDRGRLFF	TGTGCCAGCAGCCAGGACAGGGGGCGGCTGTTTTTT
.	TRBV7-3	TRBJ2-2	TRBD2	CASSSYLGGSWELFF	TGTGCCAGCAGCTCATACCTCGGGGGGTCCTGGGAGCTGTTTTTT
once	TRBV27	TRBJ1-2	TRBD1	CASSSETGNYGYTF	TGTGCCAGCAGTTCAGAGACAGGGAACTATGGCTACACCTTC
.	TRBV9	TRBJ1-1	.	CASSPGGTPPAGFF	TGTGCCAGCAGCCCGGGGGGGACTCCCCCGGCGGGTTTCTTT
.	TRBV9	TRBJ2-7	.	CASSVGISSYEQYF	TGTGCCAGCAGCGTAGGTATCTCCTCCTACGAGCAGTACTTC
.	TRBV6-1	TRBJ1-3	.	CASSEGRGRGNTIYF	TGTGCCAGCAGTGAAGGCAGGGGAAGAGGAAACACCATATATTTT
.	TRBV5-1	TRBJ1-4	.	CASSLSGRVEEKLFF	TGCGCCAGCAGCTTGTCAGGGCGAGTAGAGGAAAAACTGTTTTTT
.	TRBV7-2	TRBJ1-1	TRBD1	CARETGLEAFF	TGTGCCAGGGAGACAGGGCTCGAAGCTTTCTTT
.	TRBV5-4	TRBJ1-1	TRBD1	CASSPTTGHRSEAFF	TGTGCCAGCAGCCCGACGACAGGGCATCGCTCTGAAGCTTTCTTT
.	TRBV25-1	TRBJ1-6	TRBD1	CASRPTDRGNSPLHF	TGTGCCAGCAGGCCAACAGACAGGGGTAATTCACCCCTCCACTTT
.	TRBV30	TRBJ1-4	TRBD1	CAWSVQGGGRFGEKLFF	TGTGCCTGGAGTGTACAGGGGGGGGGCCGGTTTGGGGAAAAACTGTTTTTT
few	TRBV11-2	TRBJ2-1	.	CASGYIYNEQFF	TGTGCCAGCGGTTACATCTACAATGAGCAGTTCTTC
once	TRBV7-3	TRBJ2-1	.	CASSPSGGPYNEQFF	TGTGCCAGCAGCCCCTCGGGGGGCCCATACAATGAGCAGTTCTTC
.	TRBV18	TRBJ1-5	.	CASSSGAQNQPQHF	TGTGCCAGCTCATCAGGGGCGCAGAATCAGCCCCAGCATTTT
.	TRBV19	TRBJ2-3	.	CASQTPSQGGDTQYF	TGTGCCAGTCAAACCCCCAGCCAGGGGGGAGATACGCAGTATTTT
.	TRBV28	TRBJ1-5	.	CASSRVQGGNQPQHF	TGTGCCAGCAGTAGAGTACAGGGTGGCAATCAGCCCCAGCATTTT
few	TRBV2	TRBJ1-6	TRBD1	CASSEARGLNSPLHF	TGTGCCAGCAGTGAAGCGAGGGGGCTAAATTCACCCCTCCACTTT
.	TRBV7-3	TRBJ2-2	TRBD2	CASSKRGGFPGELFF	TGTGCCAGCTCTAAGCGGGGGGGCTTCCCCGGGGAGCTGTTTTTT
once	TRBV5-6	TRBJ1-2	.	CASSLYSDDYGYTF	TGTGCCAGCAGCTTGTACAGTGATGATTATGGCTACACCTTC
.	TRBV29-1	TRBJ2-5	TRBD1	CSVEGTGIETQYF	TGCAGCGTTGAAGGGACAGGGATAGAGACCCAGTACTTC
.	TRBV2	TRBJ2-5	.	CASSYNTRETQYF	TGTGCCAGCAGCTATAATACGAGGGAGACCCAGTACTTC
.	TRBV5-4	TRBJ2-7	TRBD2	CASSPVAGENYEQYF	TGTGCCAGCAGCCCGGTAGCGGGGGAGAACTACGAGCAGTACTTC
.	TRBV18	TRBJ2-5	TRBD1	CASSVRQGAVGETQYF	TGTGCCAGCTCGGTTCGACAGGGGGCCGTTGGAGAGACCCAGTACTTC
.	TRBV29-1	TRBJ2-7	.	CSVEDRSGYEQYF	TGCAGCGTTGAAGATAGGTCCGGGTACGAGCAGTACTTC
once	TRBV10-1	TRBJ2-5	.	CASSVFRGLQETQYF	TGCGCCAGCAGTGTTTTTCGGGGATTGCAAGAGACCCAGTACTTC
many	TRBV5-1	TRBJ2-7	.	CASSGGTASSYEQYF	TGCGCCAGCAGCGGGGGGACAGCGAGCTCCTACGAGCAGTACTTC